This T cell receptor (beta chain) appears in the sequencing data of a study of post-analysis software for immune sequencing data (dated by TCRdb to about 2015). Study-wide context: Recorded disease courses included relapsing-remitting, secondary progressive and progressive-relapsing multiple sclerosis, with some patients lacking subtype annotation. The multiple sclerosis patient repertoires were compared with around ten previously published healthy control repertoires from donors aged 6 to 25 years. A subset of samples was prepared in parallel using single-end sample barcoding, then pooled and co-amplified after Illumina adapter ligation.

From a lookup of the germline V gene, CDR1 and CDR2 are SGHTA and FQGNSA. V drops 1 base and J drops 5 bases, leaving 6 bases in between. The cysteine opens and the phenylalanine closes a CDR3 of 13 amino acids. The DNA shown is the 39-base CDR3, in frame from base 1. What the authors observed across the whole study: Direct clustering with F measure showed strong co-clustering of samples prepared in the same batch, prompting a batch-effect correction. The multiple sclerosis patient group was slightly younger than the control group. Patients showed significantly higher frequencies than controls for a handful of TRBV segments, among them TRBV5-6, TRBV5-1 and TRBV20-1. Significantly lower normalized Chao1 diversity was found in multiple sclerosis patients than in controls, suggesting substantial peripheral T-cell clonal expansion.

TCR beta repertoires were profiled from peripheral blood of over 10 young patients with multiple sclerosis to demonstrate the VDJtools post-analysis software. The multiple sclerosis patients were children and adolescents between about 6 and 16 years of age. This clonotype was seen more than once but under ten times. Its antigen is currently not known. There are no base qualities to consult, and no much larger clone falls within one base. The library was obtained by PCR. Sequencing was performed on an Illumina HiSeq 2500. Unique molecular identifiers were incorporated into TCR beta cDNA libraries to reduce PCR and sequencing biases. Some 500,000 cDNA molecules were obtained for every 1 to 10 million input T cells, so each molecule roughly corresponded to one T cell. The same protocol used for the earlier healthy control dataset was applied to prepare and sequence the patient libraries. Samples belonging to the same batch were prepared together, multiplexed and sequenced on a shared HiSeq lane. Concerning the study's data processing: MIGEC was used to process the raw barcoded reads, and molecular identifier groups with only a single read were discarded before consensus assembly and CDR3 extraction. Clonotype tables were post-analysed with VDJtools, normalizing diversity by down-sampling all datasets to the smallest sample size. Repertoire overlap clustering matched CDR3 amino acid but not nucleotide sequences to correct batch-related cross-sample contamination. Starting from the raw public reads, TCRdb applied fastp trimming at Q25, assembled clones with MiXCR and retained in-frame beta chains. Merged by CDR3 protein, the rows form single entries marked with the most common genes and DNA. For this entry, the V and J calls and clone size follow TCRdb and not the study's own pipeline. The sample table shows 600,000 to 750,000 distinct CDR3 sequences, and roughly three fifths are seen once. The ten most abundant clones make up roughly 10% of the sample.

Sequenced sample: blood. This TCR came from a girl aged 2 to 10 with multiple sclerosis. This sequence uses TRBV7-2 and TRBJ1-5, with the D gene uncertain. The CDR3 protein: CASSLVFDQPQHF. The DNA is as follows: TGTGCCAGCAGCTTAGTGTTCGATCAGCCCCAGCATTTT.